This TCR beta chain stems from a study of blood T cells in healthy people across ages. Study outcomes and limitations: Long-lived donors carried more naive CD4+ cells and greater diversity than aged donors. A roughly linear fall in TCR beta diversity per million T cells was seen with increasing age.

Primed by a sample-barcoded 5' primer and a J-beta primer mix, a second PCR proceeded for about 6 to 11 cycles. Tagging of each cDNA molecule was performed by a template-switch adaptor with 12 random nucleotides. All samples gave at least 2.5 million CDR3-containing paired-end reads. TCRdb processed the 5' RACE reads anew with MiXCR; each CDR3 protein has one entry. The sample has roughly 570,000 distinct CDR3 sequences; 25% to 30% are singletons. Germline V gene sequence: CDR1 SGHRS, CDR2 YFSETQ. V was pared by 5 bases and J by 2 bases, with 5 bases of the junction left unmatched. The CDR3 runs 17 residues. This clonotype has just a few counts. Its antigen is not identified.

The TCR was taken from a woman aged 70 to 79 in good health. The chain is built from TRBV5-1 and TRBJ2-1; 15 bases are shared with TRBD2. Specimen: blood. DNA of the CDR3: TGCGCCAGCAGTAGGACTAGCGGGGGGGTAACCTACAATGAGCAGTTCTTC. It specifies CASSRTSGGVTYNEQFF.